This T cell receptor (beta chain) is from a study of identical twins. Findings and limits, study-wide: Partial confounding of zero-insertion analyses by invariant MAIT and iNKT cells was possible.

In every case, the donor was a healthy Caucasian. The germline V gene has CDR1 MNHNS and CDR2 SASEGT. V shed 4 bases and J shed 7 bases, with 7 bases lying between them. This CDR3 has 12 amino acids. Each CDR3 protein is one row after TCRdb ran MiXCR on the 5' RACE reads. This sample has fewer than 650,000 distinct CDR3 sequences, with roughly 7.1% found just once. This clonotype was seen a few times. Antigen specificity is unknown. The same sample was also studied in work on yellow fever vaccine responses in identical twins.

The V and J genes are TRBV6-1 and TRBJ2-2; the D is unclear. Specimen: PBMCs. The receptor was isolated from a woman aged 18-29 years in good health. The DNA of the CDR3 is TGTGCCAGCAGTGTTTTCAGCGGGGAGCTGTTTTTT. Translation: CASSVFSGELFF.